Below, one TCR beta chain is given with its context. There is no known antigen for this receptor. Base-call qualities are not available, and no considerably larger clone is one nucleotide away. This entry comes from a study of blood T cell repertoires in COVID-19 (dated by TCRdb to 2020 to 2021). Turning to the overall study: The collaborator samples originated in the United States, Italy and Spain and spanned the acute and convalescent phases of COVID-19. The prospective study material was composed of cDNA or gDNA derived from T cells, B-cell-depleted T cells, or PBMCs. Subjects who had been exposed to COVID-19, were actively infected with it, or had recovered from it provided the deeply sampled blood TCRbeta repertoires that made up the dataset. The repertoires were released in a freely available public database meant as a resource for research on the immune response to SARS-CoV-2. The samples were drawn from the first 160 participants of the ongoing ImmuneRACE study and from roughly 1,300 subjects provided by 6 global collaborators. Nearly every sample came with metadata listing a de-identified subject ID, COVID-19 status, age in years and sex. Where available, HLA class I and class II types were taken from metadata supplied by the sample provider and were not determined by assay-based typing.

The CDR3 runs 14 amino acids, cysteine and phenylalanine included. Left in the record is the CDR3 DNA by itself, 42 bases read in frame from the first base. At the junction V is shortened by 3 bases and J by 1 base, with 9 bases in between. The germline V gene (reference sequence) provides CDR1 MNHEY and CDR2 SMNVEV. The immunoSEQ Assay, a bias-controlled multiplex PCR, was used to amplify TCRbeta CDR3 regions from genomic DNA. On the authors' methods: The number of nucleated cells in each sample was estimated from the amplification of reference gene primers within the assay. To quantify the absolute abundance of each unique TCRbeta CDR3 rearrangement, sequence reads were collapsed and filtered. For each sample, productive Simpson clonality was calculated by taking the square root of Simpson's diversity index across productive rearrangements. TCRdb stores this immuneACCESS table with in-frame sequences only. Part of the clones is absent; in the studies checked, under half of the shortfall reflects unresolved V genes, and no reason is known for the rest. For V, J and clone size, that table is used; D and trimming come from the DNA. The sample table lists under 250,000 clones, around 84% of them with a count of one. Roughly 4.3% of the sample is in the top ten clones.

Enrolling through a virtual design, the prospective study's participants ranged in age from roughly 18 to 89 years and lived across roughly 24 United States geographic areas. In the prospective study, participants were assigned to cohorts based on the clinical history participants reported in a screening survey and a study questionnaire. Each participant in the prospective study had whole blood, serum and a nasopharyngeal or oropharyngeal swab collected by mobile phlebotomists. Additional blood draws and questionnaires over an approximately two-month period could optionally be provided by prospective study participants. Before DNA extraction, blood samples from the prospective study were shipped at room temperature or frozen. What the authors observed across the whole study: Clinical and demographic metadata were provided uncurated, with the amount varying by source and participant.

Rearrangement joined TRBV27 to TRBJ1-2, with the D gene call left open. What was sequenced was PBMCs or T cells enriched from blood (not recorded which). The clonotype originates from a man aged 25 to 40 with acute COVID-19. The CDR3 is CASSLNGVNYGYTF. At the DNA level, the sequence is TGTGCCAGCAGTTTGAACGGGGTTAACTATGGCTACACCTTC.